This TCR beta chain stems from a study of tissue T cells after allogeneic stem cell transplantation. TCRdb's copy holds only in-frame clones and misses some; the assay was immunoSEQ multiplex PCR. The sample has tens of thousands of clones; about 73% are singletons. Trimming removed 4 bases from V and 4 bases from J; junction bases left unmatched: 8. The germline gives CDR1 SGDLS, CDR2 YYNGEE. The CDR3 totals 15 residues. The rearrangement joins TRBV9 to TRBJ2-3; 8 positions agree with TRBD2. Sequencing was performed on tissue from the ileum, taken at autopsy. The TCR comes from a female donor of 60 years or more with lung cancer. CDR3 sequence: CASSPGGDGADTQYF. The CDR3, as DNA: TGTGCCAGCAGCCCCGGGGGGGATGGGGCAGATACGCAGTATTTT.